This T cell receptor beta chain comes out of a study of cytomegalovirus exposure and HLA in healthy donors. Study-level results: Reports indicate that TCR beta sequences accurately predicted the HLA-A and HLA-B alleles of most subjects. An analysis done earlier found most TCR beta V segments productive about 87% or about 30% of the time.

The CDR3 covers 16 residues. Germline CDR1 reads SGHNT; CDR2 reads YENEEA. Germline trimming cut 5 bases from V and 4 bases from J; bases unmatched to any gene: 11. On this clone: Its antigen is as yet unknown.

PCR was performed using 60 Vbeta and 13 Jbeta primers. Sequencing used immunoSEQ multiplex PCR; TCRdb keeps in-frame clones, though not all of them. The repertoire consists of about 160,000 clones, with about 85% occurring once and the leading ten covering around 5.8%. This chain connects TRBV11-3 to TRBJ2-3, with 8 bases fitting TRBD2. Sequenced sample: PBMCs. This receptor was taken from a male donor in good health and CMV-seropositive. CDR3 in DNA: TGTGCCAGCAGCCCTCGGGGGAGCGGGAGTTCAGATACGCAGTATTTT. It yields the protein CASSPRGSGSSDTQYF.